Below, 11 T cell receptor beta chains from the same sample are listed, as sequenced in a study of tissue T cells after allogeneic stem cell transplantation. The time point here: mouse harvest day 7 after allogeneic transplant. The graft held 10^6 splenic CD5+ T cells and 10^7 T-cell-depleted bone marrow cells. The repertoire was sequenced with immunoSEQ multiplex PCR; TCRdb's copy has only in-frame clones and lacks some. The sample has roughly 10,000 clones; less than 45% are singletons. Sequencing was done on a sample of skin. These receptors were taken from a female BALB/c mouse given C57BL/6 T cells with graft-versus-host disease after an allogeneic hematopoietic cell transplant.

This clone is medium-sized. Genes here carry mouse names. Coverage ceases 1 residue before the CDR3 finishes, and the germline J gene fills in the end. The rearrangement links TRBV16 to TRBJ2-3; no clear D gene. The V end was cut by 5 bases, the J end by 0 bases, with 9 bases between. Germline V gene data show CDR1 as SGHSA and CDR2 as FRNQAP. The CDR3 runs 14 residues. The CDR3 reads CASSQTISAETLYF. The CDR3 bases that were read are TGTGCAAGCAGCCAGACAATTAGTGCAGAAACGCTGTAT.

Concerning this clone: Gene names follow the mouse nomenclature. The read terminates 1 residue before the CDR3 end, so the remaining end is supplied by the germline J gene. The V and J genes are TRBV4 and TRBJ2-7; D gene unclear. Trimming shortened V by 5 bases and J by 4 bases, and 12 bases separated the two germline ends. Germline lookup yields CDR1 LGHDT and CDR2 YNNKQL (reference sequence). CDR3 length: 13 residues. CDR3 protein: CASSPRAFYEQYF. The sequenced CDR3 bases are TGTGCCAGCAGCCCCCGGGCTTTTTATGAACAGTAC.

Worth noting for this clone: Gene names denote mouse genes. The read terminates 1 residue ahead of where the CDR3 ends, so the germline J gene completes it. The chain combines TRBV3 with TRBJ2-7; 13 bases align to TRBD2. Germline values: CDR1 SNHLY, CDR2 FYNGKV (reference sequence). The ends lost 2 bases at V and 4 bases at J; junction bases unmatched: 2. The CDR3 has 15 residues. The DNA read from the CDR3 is TGTGCCAGCAGCTTAAGGACTGGGGGGGCTTATGAACAGTAC. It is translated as CASSLRTGGAYEQY. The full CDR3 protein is CASSLRTGGAYEQYF.

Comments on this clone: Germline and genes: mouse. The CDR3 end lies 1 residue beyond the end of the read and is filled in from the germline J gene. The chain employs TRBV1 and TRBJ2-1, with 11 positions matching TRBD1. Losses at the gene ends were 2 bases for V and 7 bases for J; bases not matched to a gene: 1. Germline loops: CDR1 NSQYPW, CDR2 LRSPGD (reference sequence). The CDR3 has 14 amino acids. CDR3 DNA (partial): TGCACCTGCAGTGCAAGGGACAGGGGGGCTGAGCAGTTC. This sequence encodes CTCSARDRGAEQF. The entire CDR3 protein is CTCSARDRGAEQFF.

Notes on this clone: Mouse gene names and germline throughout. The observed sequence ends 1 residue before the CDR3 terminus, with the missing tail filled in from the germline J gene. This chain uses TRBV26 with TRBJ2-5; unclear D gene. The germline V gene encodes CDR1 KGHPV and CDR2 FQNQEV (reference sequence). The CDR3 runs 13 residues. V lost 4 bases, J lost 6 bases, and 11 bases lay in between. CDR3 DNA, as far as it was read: TGTGCCAGCAGTCATCAAGGAGTGGACACCCAGTAC. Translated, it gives CASSHQGVDTQY. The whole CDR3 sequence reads CASSHQGVDTQYF.

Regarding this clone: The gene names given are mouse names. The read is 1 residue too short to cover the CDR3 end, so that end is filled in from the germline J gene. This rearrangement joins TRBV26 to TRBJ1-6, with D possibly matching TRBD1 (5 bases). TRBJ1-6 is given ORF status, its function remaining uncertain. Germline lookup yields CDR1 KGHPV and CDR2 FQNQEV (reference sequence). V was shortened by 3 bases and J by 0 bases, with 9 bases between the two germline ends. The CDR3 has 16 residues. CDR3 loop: CASSLWGNSYNSPLYF. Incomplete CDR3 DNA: TGTGCCAGCAGTCTTTGGGGGAATTCCTATAATTCGCCCCTCTAC.

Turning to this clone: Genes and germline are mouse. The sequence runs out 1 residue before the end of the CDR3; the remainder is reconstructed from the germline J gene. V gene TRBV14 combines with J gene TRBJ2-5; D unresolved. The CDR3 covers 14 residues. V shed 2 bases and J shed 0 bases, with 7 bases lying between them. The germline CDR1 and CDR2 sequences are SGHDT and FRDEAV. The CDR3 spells CASSLWINQDTQYF. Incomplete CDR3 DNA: TGTGCCAGCAGTTTGTGGATTAACCAAGACACCCAGTAC. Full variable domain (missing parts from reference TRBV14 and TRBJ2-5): EAGVTQSPRYAVLQEGQAVSFWCDPISGHDTLYWYQQPRDQGPQLLVYFRDEAVIDNSQLPSDRFSAVRPKGTNSTLKIQSAKQGDTATYLCASSLWINQDTQYFGPGTRLLVL.

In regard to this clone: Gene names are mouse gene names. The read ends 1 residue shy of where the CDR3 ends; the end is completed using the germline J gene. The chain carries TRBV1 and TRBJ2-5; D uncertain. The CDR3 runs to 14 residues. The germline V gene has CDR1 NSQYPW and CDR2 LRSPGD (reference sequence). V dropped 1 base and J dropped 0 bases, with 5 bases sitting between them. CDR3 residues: CTCSAGNNQDTQYF. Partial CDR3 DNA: TGCACCTGCAGTGCAGGAAATAACCAAGACACCCAGTAC.

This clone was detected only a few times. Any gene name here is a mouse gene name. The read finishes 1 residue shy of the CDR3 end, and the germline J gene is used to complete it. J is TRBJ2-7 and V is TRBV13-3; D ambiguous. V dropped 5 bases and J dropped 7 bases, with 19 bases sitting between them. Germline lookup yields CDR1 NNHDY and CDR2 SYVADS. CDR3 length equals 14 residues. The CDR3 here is CASSRTGWTREQYF. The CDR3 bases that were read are TGTGCCAGCAGCCGCACGGGATGGACGCGAGAACAGTAC.

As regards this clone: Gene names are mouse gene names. CDR3 in amino acids: CAWSLVKEVFF. CDR3 bases read: TGTGCCTGGAGTCTAGTCAAAGAAGTCTTC. The chain carries TRBV31 and TRBJ1-1; D is undetermined. The CDR3 is cut off 1 residue early in the read; its end comes from the germline J gene. Trimming removed 0 bases at V and 7 bases at J, with 6 bases between. The CDR3 is 11 residues long. The germline CDR1 and CDR2 sequences are GKSSPN and SITVG. Variable domain in full (rest from reference TRBV31 and TRBJ1-1): AQTIHQWPVAEIKAVGSPLSLGCTIKGKSSPNLYWYWQATGGTLQQLFYSITVGQVESVVQLNLSASRPKDDQFILSTEKLLLSHSGFYLCAWSLVKEVFFGKGTRLTVV.

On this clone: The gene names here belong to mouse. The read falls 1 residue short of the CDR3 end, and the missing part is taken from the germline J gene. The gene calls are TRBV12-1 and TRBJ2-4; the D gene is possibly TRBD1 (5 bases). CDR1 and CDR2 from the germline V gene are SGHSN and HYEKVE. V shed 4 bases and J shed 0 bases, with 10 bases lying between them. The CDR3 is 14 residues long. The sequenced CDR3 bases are TGTGCCAGCTCGCGGACATCTAGTCAAAACACCTTGTAC. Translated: CASSRTSSQNTLY. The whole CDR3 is CASSRTSSQNTLYF. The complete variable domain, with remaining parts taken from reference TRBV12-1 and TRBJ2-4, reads DSGVVQSPRHIIKEKGGRSVLTCIPISGHSNVVWYQQTLGKELKFLIQHYEKVERDKGFLPSRFSVQQFDDYHSEMNMSALELEDSAMYFCASSRTSSQNTLYFGAGTRLSVL.